Below, one TCR beta chain is given with its context. The antigen is unknown. Sequence at one end of the junction differs from germline and may be a read error. This sample is part of a study of metastatic and nonmetastatic thyroid tumors. Study outcomes and limitations: Relative to benign nodules, malignant thyroid tumors were reportedly characterized by significantly elevated TCR beta diversity in blood and tumor.

From germline, CDR1 is DFQATT and CDR2 SNEGSKA (reference sequence). The CDR3 is 14 residues long. Nobody among the patients had been given any treatment before thyroid surgery. TCRdb reprocessed the PCR reads using MiXCR. Counted here are about 6,500 clones, approximately 39% occurring once; the ten biggest clones make up approximately 23%. Sample: tumor tissue. The receptor's source is a female donor with papillary thyroid cancer or a benign thyroid nodule (not recorded which). Some clones in this sample may be carry-over from other donors' samples. J is TRBJ2-7 and V is TRBV20-1; the D is unclear. CDR3 in DNA: TGCAGTGCCGCGAAGGTTAGGGCCTCCCACGAGCAGTACTTC. Encoded protein: CSAAKVRASHEQYF.